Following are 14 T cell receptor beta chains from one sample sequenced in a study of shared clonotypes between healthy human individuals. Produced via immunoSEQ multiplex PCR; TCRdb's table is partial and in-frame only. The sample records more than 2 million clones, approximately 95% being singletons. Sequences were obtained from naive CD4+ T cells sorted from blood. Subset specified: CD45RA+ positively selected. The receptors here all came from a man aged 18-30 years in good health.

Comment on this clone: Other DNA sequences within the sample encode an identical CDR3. For the CDR3, the DNA is TGCGCCAGCAGCTTGGGGGGAGCAGATACGCAGTATTTT. This gives the protein CASSLGGADTQYF. The chain uses TRBV5-1 and TRBJ2-3, with a tentative D call TRBD2 (5 bases). From germline, CDR1 is SGHRS and CDR2 YFSETQ. The V and J ends lost 0 bases and 4 bases respectively, with 6 bases between them. This CDR3 is 13 amino acids long.

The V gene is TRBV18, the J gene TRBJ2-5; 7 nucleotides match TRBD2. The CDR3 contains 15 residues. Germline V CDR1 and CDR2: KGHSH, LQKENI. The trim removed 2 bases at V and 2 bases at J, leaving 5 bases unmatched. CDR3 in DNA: TGTGCCAGCTCACCATCGGAAGCGGGGCAAGAGACCCAGTACTTC. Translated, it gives CASSPSEAGQETQYF. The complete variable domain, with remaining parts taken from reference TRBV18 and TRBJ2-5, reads NAGVMQNPRHLVRRRGQEARLRCSPMKGHSHVYWYRQLPEEGLKFMVYLQKENIIDESGMPKERFSAEFPKEGPSILRIQQVVRGDSAAYFCASSPSEAGQETQYFGPGTRLLVL.

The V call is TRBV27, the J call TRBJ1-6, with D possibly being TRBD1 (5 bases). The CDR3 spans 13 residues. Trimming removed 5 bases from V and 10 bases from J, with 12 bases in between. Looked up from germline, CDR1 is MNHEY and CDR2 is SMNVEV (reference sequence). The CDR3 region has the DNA TGTGCCAGCAGTGGGGCCCGGCTGTCACCCCTCCACTTT. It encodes CASSGARLSPLHF.

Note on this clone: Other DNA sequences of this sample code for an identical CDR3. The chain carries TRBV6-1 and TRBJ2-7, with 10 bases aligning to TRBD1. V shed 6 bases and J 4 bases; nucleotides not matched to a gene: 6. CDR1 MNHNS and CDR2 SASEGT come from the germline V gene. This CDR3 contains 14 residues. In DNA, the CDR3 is TGTGCCAGCAGCTCAGACAGGGGGCCGTACGAGCAGTACTTC. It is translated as CASSSDRGPYEQYF.

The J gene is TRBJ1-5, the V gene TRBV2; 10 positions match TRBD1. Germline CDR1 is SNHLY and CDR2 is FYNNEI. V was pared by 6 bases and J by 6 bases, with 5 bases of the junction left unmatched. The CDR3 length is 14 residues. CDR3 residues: CASRGQGLRQPQHF. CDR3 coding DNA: TGTGCCAGCAGGGGACAGGGGCTCCGTCAGCCCCAGCATTTT.

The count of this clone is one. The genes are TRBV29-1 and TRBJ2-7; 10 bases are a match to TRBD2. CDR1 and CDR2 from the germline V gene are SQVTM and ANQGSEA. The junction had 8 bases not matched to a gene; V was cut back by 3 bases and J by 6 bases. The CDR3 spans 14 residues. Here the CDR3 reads CSVDPSSGSGEQYF. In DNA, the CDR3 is TGCAGCGTTGACCCATCTAGCGGGAGTGGCGAGCAGTACTTC.

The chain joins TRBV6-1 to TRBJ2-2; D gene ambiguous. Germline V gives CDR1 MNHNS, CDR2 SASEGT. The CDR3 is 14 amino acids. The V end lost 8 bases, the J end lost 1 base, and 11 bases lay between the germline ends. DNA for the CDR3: TGTGCCAGCCTCACCCAGATGAACACCGGGGAGCTGTTTTTT. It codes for CASLTQMNTGELFF.

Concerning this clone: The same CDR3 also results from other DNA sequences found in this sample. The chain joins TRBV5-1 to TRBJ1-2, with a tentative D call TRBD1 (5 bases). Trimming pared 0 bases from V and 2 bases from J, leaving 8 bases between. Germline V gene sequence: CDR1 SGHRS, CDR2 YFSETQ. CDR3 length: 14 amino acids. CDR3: CASSLDSGNYGYTF. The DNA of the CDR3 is TGCGCCAGCAGCTTGGACTCAGGGAACTATGGCTACACCTTC.

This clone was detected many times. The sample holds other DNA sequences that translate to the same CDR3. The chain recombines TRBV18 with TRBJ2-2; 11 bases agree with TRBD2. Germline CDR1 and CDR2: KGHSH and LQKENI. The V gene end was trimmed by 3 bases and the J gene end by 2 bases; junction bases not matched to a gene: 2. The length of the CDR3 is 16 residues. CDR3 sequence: CASSPTSGGNTGELFF. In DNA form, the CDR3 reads TGTGCCAGCTCACCTACTAGCGGGGGAAACACCGGGGAGCTGTTTTTT.

CDR3 residues: CASSATSDTQYF. DNA for the CDR3: TGTGCCAGCAGTGCAACGTCAGATACGCAGTATTTT. V gene TRBV6-1 combines with J gene TRBJ2-3; D gene uncertain. The ends were cut back, 4 bases at V and 4 bases at J, with 6 bases in the middle. Per the germline V gene, CDR1 is MNHNS and CDR2 is SASEGT. This CDR3 contains 12 residues.

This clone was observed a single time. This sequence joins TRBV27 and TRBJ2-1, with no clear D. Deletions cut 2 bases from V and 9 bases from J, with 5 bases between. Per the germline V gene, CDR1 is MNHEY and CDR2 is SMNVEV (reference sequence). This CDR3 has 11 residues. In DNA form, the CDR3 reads TGTGCCAGCAGTTTAGGAGTTGAGCAGTTCTTC. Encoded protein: CASSLGVEQFF.

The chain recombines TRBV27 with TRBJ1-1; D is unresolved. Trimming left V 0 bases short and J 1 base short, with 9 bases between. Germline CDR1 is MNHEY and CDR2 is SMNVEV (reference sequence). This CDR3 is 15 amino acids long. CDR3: CASSLSGNKNTEAFF. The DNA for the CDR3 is TGTGCCAGCAGTTTATCTGGGAATAAGAACACTGAAGCTTTCTTT.

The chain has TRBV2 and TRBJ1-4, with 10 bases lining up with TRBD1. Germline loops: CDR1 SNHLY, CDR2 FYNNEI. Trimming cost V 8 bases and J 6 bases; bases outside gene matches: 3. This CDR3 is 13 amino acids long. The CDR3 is CASEGTGDEKLFF. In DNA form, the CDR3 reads TGTGCCAGCGAAGGGACAGGGGATGAAAAACTGTTTTTT.

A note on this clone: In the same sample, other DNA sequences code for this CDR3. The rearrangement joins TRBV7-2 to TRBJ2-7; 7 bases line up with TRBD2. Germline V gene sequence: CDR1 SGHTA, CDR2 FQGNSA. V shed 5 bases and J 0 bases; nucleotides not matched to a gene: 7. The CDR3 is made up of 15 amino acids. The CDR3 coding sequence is TGTGCCAGCAGCCCTGGGGGGGGAAGCTCCTACGAGCAGTACTTC. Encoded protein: CASSPGGGSSYEQYF.